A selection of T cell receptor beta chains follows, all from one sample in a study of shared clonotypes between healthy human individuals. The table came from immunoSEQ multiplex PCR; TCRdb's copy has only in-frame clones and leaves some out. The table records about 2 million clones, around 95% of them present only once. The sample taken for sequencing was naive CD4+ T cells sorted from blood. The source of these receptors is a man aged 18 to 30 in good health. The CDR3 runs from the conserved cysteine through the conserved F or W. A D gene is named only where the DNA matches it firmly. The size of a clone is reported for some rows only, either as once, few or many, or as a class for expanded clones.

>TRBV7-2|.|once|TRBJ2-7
CASSRRIGESSYEQYF
TGTGCCAGCAGCCGCCGTATAGGGGAGAGCTCCTACGAGCAGTACTTC
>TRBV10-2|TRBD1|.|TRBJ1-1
CASRVGTGRNTEAFF
TGCGCCAGCAGAGTCGGGACAGGGCGAAACACTGAAGCTTTCTTT
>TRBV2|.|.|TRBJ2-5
CASSERETQYF
TGTGCCAGCAGTGAACGCGAGACCCAGTACTTC
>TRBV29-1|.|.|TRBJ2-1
CSVEARERYNEQFF
TGCAGCGTTGAAGCTCGGGAGCGGTACAATGAGCAGTTCTTC
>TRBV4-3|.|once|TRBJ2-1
CASSQDFGSYNEQFF
TGCGCCAGCAGCCAGGACTTCGGGTCCTACAATGAGCAGTTCTTC
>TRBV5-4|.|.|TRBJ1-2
CASSAGFGDYGYTF
TGTGCCAGCAGCGCGGGGTTTGGGGACTATGGCTACACCTTC
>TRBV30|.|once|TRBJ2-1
CAGGSEYNEQFF
TGTGCCGGGGGGAGCGAGTACAATGAGCAGTTCTTC
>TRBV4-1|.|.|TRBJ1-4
CASSQDVVRPVFF
TGCGCCAGCAGCCAAGATGTCGTCCGGCCCGTGTTTTTT
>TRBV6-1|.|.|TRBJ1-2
CASSETPAAGYTF
TGTGCCAGCAGTGAAACCCCGGCGGCGGGCTACACCTTC
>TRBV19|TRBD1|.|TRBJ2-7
CASSISDRGYEQYF
TGTGCCAGTAGTATATCGGACAGGGGGTACGAGCAGTACTTC
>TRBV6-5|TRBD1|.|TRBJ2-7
CASTRQGFYEQYF
TGTGCCAGCACCCGACAGGGTTTCTACGAGCAGTACTTC
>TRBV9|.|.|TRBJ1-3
CASSVDGVPIYF
TGTGCCAGCAGCGTAGACGGGGTCCCCATATATTTT